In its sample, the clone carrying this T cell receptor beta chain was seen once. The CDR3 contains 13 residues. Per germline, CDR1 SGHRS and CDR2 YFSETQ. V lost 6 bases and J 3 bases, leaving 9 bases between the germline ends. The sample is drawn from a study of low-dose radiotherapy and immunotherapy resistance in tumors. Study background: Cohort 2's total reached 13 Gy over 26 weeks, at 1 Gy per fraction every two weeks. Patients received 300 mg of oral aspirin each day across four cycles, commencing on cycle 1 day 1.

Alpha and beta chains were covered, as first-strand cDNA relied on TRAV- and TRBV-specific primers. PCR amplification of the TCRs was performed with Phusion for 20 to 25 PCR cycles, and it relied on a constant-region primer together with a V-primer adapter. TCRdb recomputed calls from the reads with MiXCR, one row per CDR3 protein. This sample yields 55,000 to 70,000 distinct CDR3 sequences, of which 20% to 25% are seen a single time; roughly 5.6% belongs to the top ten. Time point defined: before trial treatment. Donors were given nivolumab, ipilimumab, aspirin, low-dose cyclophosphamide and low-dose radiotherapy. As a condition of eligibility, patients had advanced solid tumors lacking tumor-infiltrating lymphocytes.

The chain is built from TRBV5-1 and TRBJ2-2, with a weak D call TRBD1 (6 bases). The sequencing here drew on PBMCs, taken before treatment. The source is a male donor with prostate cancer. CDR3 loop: CASTYRDTGELFF. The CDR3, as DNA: TGCGCCAGCACCTACAGGGACACCGGGGAGCTGTTTTTT.